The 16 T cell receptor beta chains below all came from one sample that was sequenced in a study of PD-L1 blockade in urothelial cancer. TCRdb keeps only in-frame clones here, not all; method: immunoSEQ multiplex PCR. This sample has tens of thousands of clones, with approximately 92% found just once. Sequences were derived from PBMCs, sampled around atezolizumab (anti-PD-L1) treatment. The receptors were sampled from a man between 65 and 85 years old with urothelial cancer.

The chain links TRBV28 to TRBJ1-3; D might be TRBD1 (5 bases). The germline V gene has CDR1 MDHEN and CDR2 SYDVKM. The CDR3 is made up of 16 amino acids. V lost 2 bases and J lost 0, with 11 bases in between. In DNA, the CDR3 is TGTGCCAGCAGTTTAATGGGGGGGTACTCTGGAAACACCATATATTTT. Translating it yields CASSLMGGYSGNTIYF.

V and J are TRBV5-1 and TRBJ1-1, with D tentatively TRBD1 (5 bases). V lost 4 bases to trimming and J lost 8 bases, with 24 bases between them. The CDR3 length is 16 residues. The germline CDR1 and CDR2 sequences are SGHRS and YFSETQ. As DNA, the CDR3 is TGCGCCAGCAGCCCGAAAGCCGCAGGGCTCGACGGGGAAGCTTTCTTT. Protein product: CASSPKAAGLDGEAFF.

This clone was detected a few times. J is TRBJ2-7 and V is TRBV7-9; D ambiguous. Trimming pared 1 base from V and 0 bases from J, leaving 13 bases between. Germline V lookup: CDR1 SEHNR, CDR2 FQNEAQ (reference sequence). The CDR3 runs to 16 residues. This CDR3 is CASSLDLPPSSYEQYF. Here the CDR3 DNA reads TGTGCCAGCAGCTTAGACCTCCCTCCGAGCTCCTACGAGCAGTACTTC.

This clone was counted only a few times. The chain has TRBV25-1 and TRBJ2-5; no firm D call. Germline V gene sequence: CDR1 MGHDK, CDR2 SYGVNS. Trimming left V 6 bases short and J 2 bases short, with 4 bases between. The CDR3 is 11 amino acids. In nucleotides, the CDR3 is TGTGCCAGCAGCGGTCAAGAGACCCAGTACTTC. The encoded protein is CASSGQETQYF. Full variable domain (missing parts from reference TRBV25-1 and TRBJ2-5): EADIYQTPRYLVIGTGKKITLECSQTMGHDKMYWYQQDPGMELHLIHYSYGVNSTEKGDLSSESTVSRIRTEHFPLTLESARPSHTSQYLCASSGQETQYFGPGTRLLVL.

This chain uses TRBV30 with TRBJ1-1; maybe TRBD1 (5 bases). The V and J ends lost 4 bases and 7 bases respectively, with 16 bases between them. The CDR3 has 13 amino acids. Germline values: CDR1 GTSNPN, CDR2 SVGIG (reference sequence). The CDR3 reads CAWTRDFNGEAFF. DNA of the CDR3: TGTGCCTGGACAAGGGACTTCAACGGTGAAGCTTTCTTT. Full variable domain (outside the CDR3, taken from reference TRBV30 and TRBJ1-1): SQTIHQWPATLVQPVGSPLSLECTVEGTSNPNLYWYRQAAGRGLQLLFYSVGIGQISSEVPQNLSASRPQDRQFILSSKKLLLSDSGFYLCAWTRDFNGEAFFGQGTRLTVV.

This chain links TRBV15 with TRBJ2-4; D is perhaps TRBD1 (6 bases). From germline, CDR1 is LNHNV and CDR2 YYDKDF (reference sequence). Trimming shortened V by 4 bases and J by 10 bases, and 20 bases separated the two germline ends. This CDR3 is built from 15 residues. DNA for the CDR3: TGTGCCACCAGCAAAGATGTCAGGGGCGATGGGATTCAGTACTTC. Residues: CATSKDVRGDGIQYF. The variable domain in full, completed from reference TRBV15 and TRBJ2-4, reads DAMVIQNPRYQVTQFGKPVTLSCSQTLNHNVMYWYQQKSSQAPKLLFHYYDKDFNNEADTPDNFQSRRPNTSFCFLDIRSPGLGDTAMYLCATSKDVRGDGIQYFGAGTRLSVL.

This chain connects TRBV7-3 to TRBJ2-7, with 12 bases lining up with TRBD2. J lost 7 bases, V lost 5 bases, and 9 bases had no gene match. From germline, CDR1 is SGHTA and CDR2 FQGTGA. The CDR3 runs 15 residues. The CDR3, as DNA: TGTGCCAGCAGCGCCCGACTAGCGGGAGTGGAGGAGCAGTACTTC. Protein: CASSARLAGVEEQYF. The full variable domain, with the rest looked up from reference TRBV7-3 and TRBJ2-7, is GAGVSQTPSNKVTEKGKYVELRCDPISGHTALYWYRQSLGQGPEFLIYFQGTGAADDSGLPNDRFFAVRPEGSVSTLKIQRTERGDSAVYLCASSARLAGVEEQYFGPGTRLTVT.

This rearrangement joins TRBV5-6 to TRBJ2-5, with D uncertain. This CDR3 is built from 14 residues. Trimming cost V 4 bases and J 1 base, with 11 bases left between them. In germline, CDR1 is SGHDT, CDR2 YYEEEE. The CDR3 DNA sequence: TGTGCCAGCAGCCCCGGTTTGCCCCAAGAGACCCAGTACTTC. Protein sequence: CASSPGLPQETQYF. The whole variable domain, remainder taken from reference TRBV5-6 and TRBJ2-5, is DAGVTQSPTHLIKTRGQQVTLRCSPKSGHDTVSWYQQALGQGPQFIFQYYEEEERQRGNFPDRFSGHQFPNYSSELNVNALLLGDSALYLCASSPGLPQETQYFGPGTRLLVL.

This CDR3 is CASSPRLQGSNEKLFF. As DNA, the CDR3 is TGTGCCAGCAGCCCGCGCCTACAGGGGTCTAATGAAAAACTGTTTTTT. The chain recombines TRBV9 with TRBJ1-4; 7 bases fit TRBD1. Germline V gives CDR1 SGDLS, CDR2 YYNGEE. Trimming removed 4 bases from V and 3 bases from J; junction bases left unmatched: 9. This CDR3 region has 16 residues.

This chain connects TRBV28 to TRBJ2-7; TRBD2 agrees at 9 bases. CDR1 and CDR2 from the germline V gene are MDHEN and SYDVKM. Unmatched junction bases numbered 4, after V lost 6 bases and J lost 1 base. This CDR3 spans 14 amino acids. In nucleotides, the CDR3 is TGTGCCAGCAGAAATAGCGGGGGATCCTACGAGCAGTACTTC. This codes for CASRNSGGSYEQYF.

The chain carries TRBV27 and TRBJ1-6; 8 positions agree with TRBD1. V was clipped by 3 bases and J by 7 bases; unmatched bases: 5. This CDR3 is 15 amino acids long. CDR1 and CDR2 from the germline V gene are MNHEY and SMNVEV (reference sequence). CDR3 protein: CASSLFQGANSPLHF. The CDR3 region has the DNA TGTGCCAGCAGTTTGTTCCAGGGGGCGAATTCACCCCTCCACTTT.

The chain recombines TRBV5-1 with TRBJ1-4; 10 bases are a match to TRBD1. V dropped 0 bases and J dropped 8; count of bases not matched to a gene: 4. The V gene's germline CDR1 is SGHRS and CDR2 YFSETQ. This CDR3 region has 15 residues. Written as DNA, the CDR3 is TGCGCCAGCAGCTTGGTGGGGACAGGGGACGAAAAACTGTTTTTT. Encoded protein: CASSLVGTGDEKLFF. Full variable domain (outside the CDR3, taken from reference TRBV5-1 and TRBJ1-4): KAGVTQTPRYLIKTRGQQVTLSCSPISGHRSVSWYQQTPGQGLQFLFEYFSETQRNKGNFPGRFSGRQFSNSRSEMNVSTLELGDSALYLCASSLVGTGDEKLFFGSGTQLSVL.

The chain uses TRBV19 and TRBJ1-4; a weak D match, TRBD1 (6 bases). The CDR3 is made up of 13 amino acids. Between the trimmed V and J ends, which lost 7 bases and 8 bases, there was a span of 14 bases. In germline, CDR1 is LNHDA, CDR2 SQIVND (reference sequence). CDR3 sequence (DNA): TGTGCCAGTACCTATGGGGGCCGGGAAAAACTGTTTTTT. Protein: CASTYGGREKLFF. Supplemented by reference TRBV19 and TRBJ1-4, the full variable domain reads DGGITQSPKYLFRKEGQNVTLSCEQNLNHDAMYWYRQDPGQGLRLIYYSQIVNDFQKGDIAEGYSVSREKKESFPLTVTSAQKNPTAFYLCASTYGGREKLFFGSGTQLSVL.

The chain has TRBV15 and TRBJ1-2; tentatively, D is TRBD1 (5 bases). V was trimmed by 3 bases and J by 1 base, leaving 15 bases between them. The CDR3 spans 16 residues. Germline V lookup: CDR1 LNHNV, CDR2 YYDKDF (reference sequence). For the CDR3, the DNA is TGTGCCACCAGCAGTGGAAGGGGCGCAGGTAACTATGGCTACACCTTC. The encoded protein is CATSSGRGAGNYGYTF.

CDR3 protein: CASSLGQSTDTQYF. CDR3 in DNA: TGTGCCAGCAGCTTAGGACAGAGCACAGATACGCAGTATTTT. This chain joins TRBV11-2 and TRBJ2-3; D may be TRBD1 (5 bases). This CDR3 contains 14 residues. V lost 1 base and J 0 bases, leaving 5 bases between the germline ends. The V gene's germline CDR1 is SGHAT and CDR2 FQNNGV.

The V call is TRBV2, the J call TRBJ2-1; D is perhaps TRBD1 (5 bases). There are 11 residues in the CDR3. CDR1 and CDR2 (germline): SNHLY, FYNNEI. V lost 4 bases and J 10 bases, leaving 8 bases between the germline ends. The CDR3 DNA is TGTGCCAGCAGTGGGGGCTCGGAGCAGTTCTTC. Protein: CASSGGSEQFF.